One and the same sample provided the 18 T cell receptor beta chains below, sequenced in a study of T cell responses to AZD1222 COVID-19 vaccine. TCRdb keeps only in-frame clones here, not all; method: immunoSEQ multiplex PCR. The table includes some 200,000 clones, 93% detected once. This sample comprised peripheral blood, obtained on day 0 of AZD1222 vaccination. The receptors were sampled from an adult in good health.

In its sample, this clone was seen once. This chain links TRBV4-1 with TRBJ2-1; 7 bases map to TRBD2. Trimming took 0 bases from V and 7 from J; bases not matched to a gene: 6. CDR3 length: 15 residues. From germline, CDR1 is MGHRA and CDR2 YSYEKL. CDR3 region: CASSQEKGTTNEQFF. The CDR3 DNA is TGCGCCAGCAGCCAAGAAAAAGGGACTACTAATGAGCAGTTCTTC.

The chain employs TRBV2 and TRBJ1-6; 8 bases are shared with TRBD1. This CDR3 comprises 15 residues. The trim removed 4 bases at V and 10 bases at J, leaving 9 bases unmatched. Germline V lookup: CDR1 SNHLY, CDR2 FYNNEI. The CDR3 is CASSGRTGNRSPLHF. The CDR3 coding sequence is TGTGCCAGCAGTGGGAGGACAGGGAATAGGTCACCCCTCCACTTT.

J is TRBJ1-2 and V is TRBV19; D may be TRBD1 (5 bases). Trimming took off 1 base at V and 3 bases at J, with 9 bases between the two ends. Germline CDR1 is LNHDA and CDR2 is SQIVND (reference sequence). This CDR3 has 14 amino acids. The CDR3 nucleotides are TGTGCCAGTAGTATAGTTGCAGGGTACTATGGCTACACCTTC. Its protein product is CASSIVAGYYGYTF.

This chain links TRBV27 with TRBJ2-1; a weak D match, TRBD2 (6 bases). The germline V and J ends were trimmed by 4 bases and 10 bases, with 20 bases remaining between them. Germline V gene lookup returns CDR1 MNHEY and CDR2 SMNVEV (reference sequence). CDR3 size: 15 residues. CDR3 sequence (DNA): TGTGCCAGCAGTTCCGACCGGGACTGGAAATGGGAGCAGTTCTTC. The encoded protein is CASSSDRDWKWEQFF.

The chain carries TRBV7-9 and TRBJ2-3; D unresolved. The CDR3 loop spans 14 amino acids. Trimming shortened V by 5 bases and J by 6 bases, and 15 bases separated the two germline ends. The germline gives CDR1 SEHNR, CDR2 FQNEAQ (reference sequence). CDR3 nucleotides: TGTGCCAGCAGCCCCACGCCCCTACCCGATACGCAGTATTTT. It encodes CASSPTPLPDTQYF.

The genes are TRBV6-5 and TRBJ1-4; 7 positions agree with TRBD1. The CDR3 sequence is 16 residues long. Per germline, CDR1 MNHEY and CDR2 SVGAGI. V was clipped by 0 bases and J by 8 bases; unmatched bases: 9. The CDR3 spells CASSYSYRGAREKLFF. The CDR3 DNA reads as TGTGCCAGCAGTTACTCGTACAGGGGAGCACGGGAAAAACTGTTTTTT.

This clone was picked up a small number of times. This chain uses TRBV6-6 with TRBJ2-7; no clear D gene. Germline assignment: CDR1 MNHNY and CDR2 SVGAGI (reference sequence). CDR3 length: 15 residues. V was shortened by 3 bases and J by 1 base, with 13 bases between the two germline ends. The CDR3 spells CASSYVGTMSYEQYF. The CDR3 nucleotides are TGTGCCAGCAGTTATGTAGGCACGATGTCCTACGAGCAGTACTTC.

This clone came up a few times. The V call is TRBV4-1, the J call TRBJ2-7; TRBD2 is a possible D gene (5 bases). V lost 1 base and J lost 3, with 16 bases in between. Germline lookup yields CDR1 MGHRA and CDR2 YSYEKL. This CDR3 comprises 16 residues. CDR3 sequence (DNA): TGCGCCAGCAGCCAAGTTCAGAGGGAGTTCAGCTACGAGCAGTACTTC. Translating gives CASSQVQREFSYEQYF.

The chain is built from TRBV5-1 and TRBJ2-2, with a weak D call TRBD1 (5 bases). CDR3 length: 15 amino acids. V was cut by 2 bases and J by 6 bases, with 14 bases left in between. Germline V gives CDR1 SGHRS, CDR2 YFSETQ. CDR3: CASSLVSIGAGELFF. The CDR3 region has the DNA TGCGCCAGCAGCTTAGTCAGCATAGGGGCCGGGGAGCTGTTTTTT.

V and J are TRBV5-8 and TRBJ2-3; TRBD2 aligns across 11 bases. Germline-derived CDR1 and CDR2 are SGHTS and YDEGEE. Trimming removed 0 bases from V and 4 bases from J; junction bases left unmatched: 13. This CDR3 spans 19 amino acids. Here the CDR3 DNA reads TGTGCCAGCAGCTTGGTTCCCCATATAACTAGCGGGAGAGCAGATACGCAGTATTTT. The encoded protein is CASSLVPHITSGRADTQYF.

This sequence joins TRBV6-5 and TRBJ1-2; TRBD1 aligns across 8 bases. Germline V gene data show CDR1 as MNHEY and CDR2 as SVGAGI. This CDR3 has 15 residues. Losses at the gene ends were 7 bases for V and 8 bases for J; bases not matched to a gene: 15. In nucleotides, the CDR3 is TGTGCCAGCACTCCAGTCGGGACAGGCACCAAGGGCTACACCTTC. It is translated as CASTPVGTGTKGYTF.

The J gene is TRBJ2-2, the V gene TRBV5-1; TRBD1 matches 9 bases. This CDR3 region has 19 residues. V lost 0 bases, J lost 7 bases, and 16 bases stayed unmatched. CDR1 is SGHRS and CDR2 is YFSETQ in the germline V gene. CDR3 in DNA: TGCGCCAGCAGCTTGGCAGCCACGGGACAGGGTGCCGGCAGCGGGGAGCTGTTTTTT. It yields the protein CASSLAATGQGAGSGELFF.

This rearrangement joins TRBV15 to TRBJ1-5, with D unresolved. CDR1 is LNHNV and CDR2 is YYDKDF in the germline V gene (reference sequence). This CDR3 has 17 residues. With 5 bases removed from V and 0 bases from J, the gap between germline ends came to 17 bases. CDR3 DNA sequence: TGTGCCACCAGCCCCAAGGCGGGCCCCATTAGCAATCAGCCCCAGCATTTT. This gives the protein CATSPKAGPISNQPQHF.

The chain employs TRBV19 and TRBJ1-3; D may be TRBD1 (6 bases). Germline V gives CDR1 LNHDA, CDR2 SQIVND (reference sequence). This CDR3 is 15 amino acids long. Trimming left V 2 bases short and J 4 bases short, with 12 bases between. The CDR3 bases are TGTGCCAGTAGTATAATGGGGGGCGAAGGAAACACCATATATTTT. Translating gives CASSIMGGEGNTIYF.

The J gene is TRBJ2-3, the V gene TRBV4-2; maybe TRBD2 (6 bases). V shed 5 bases and J shed 1 base, with 19 bases lying between them. The germline CDR1 and CDR2 sequences are LGHNA and YNFKEQ. The CDR3 totals 17 residues. CDR3 bases: TGTGCCAGCAGCAGGAGGGTTGGGGATCTCCGCACAGATACGCAGTATTTT. Amino acids: CASSRRVGDLRTDTQYF.

The chain couples TRBV19 to TRBJ1-4; TRBD1 might be the D (6 bases). Per germline, CDR1 LNHDA and CDR2 SQIVND (reference sequence). V was clipped by 7 bases and J by 7 bases, with 19 bases between them. The CDR3 extends over 15 amino acids. CDR3 sequence (DNA): TGTGCCAGTATCCCCCGGGGGGCCAGGGGTGAAAAACTGTTTTTT. Protein: CASIPRGARGEKLFF.

This chain links TRBV20-1 with TRBJ1-2, with D uncertain. Looked up from germline, CDR1 is DFQATT and CDR2 is SNEGSKA (reference sequence). V gave up 6 bases and J gave up 6 bases, with 11 bases separating them. The CDR3 totals 11 residues. CDR3 sequence: CSASSLDGYTF. For the CDR3, the DNA is TGCAGTGCCTCGAGTTTAGATGGCTACACCTTC.

The chain has TRBV10-3 and TRBJ2-7; tentatively, D is TRBD1 (5 bases). The CDR3 loop spans 14 amino acids. V gave up 6 bases and J gave up 0 bases, with 12 bases separating them. The germline V gene has CDR1 ENHRY and CDR2 SYGVKD. CDR3 nucleotide sequence: TGTGCCATCAGCCCGACAGCTAACTCCTACGAGCAGTACTTC. Amino acid sequence: CAISPTANSYEQYF.